The 11 T cell receptor beta chains listed next were all sequenced from one sample in a study of cytomegalovirus exposure and HLA in healthy donors. The PCR contained 60 Vbeta and 13 Jbeta primers. The protocol was immunoSEQ multiplex PCR, while the TCRdb copy is restricted to in-frame clones and leaves out a portion. The table includes 150,000 to 180,000 clones, approximately 72% detected once. Sequencing input: PBMCs. The receptor source for this set is a man younger than 35 in good health and CMV-seronegative.

The chain combines TRBV4-1 with TRBJ2-3, with 11 nucleotides matching TRBD2. Germline V CDR1 and CDR2: MGHRA, YSYEKL. The J segment lost 2 bases and the V segment lost 0 bases, leaving 19 bases of the junction unmatched. The CDR3 has 22 residues. The CDR3 nucleotides are TGCGCCAGCAGCCAAGATATTTGGAATAGCGGGGGGGCCGGATCGTCCACAGATACGCAGTATTTT. Protein: CASSQDIWNSGGAGSSTDTQYF.

This clone was counted between two and nine times. The chain has TRBV2 and TRBJ2-1; D is ambiguous. V was cut by 8 bases and J by 3 bases, with 23 bases left in between. The CDR3 sequence is 17 residues long. Germline V gene sequence: CDR1 SNHLY, CDR2 FYNNEI. CDR3 coding DNA: TGTGCCAGCGAGTCGGGTTTTAGGCCGCTTGGCTACAATGAGCAGTTCTTC. Amino acid sequence: CASESGFRPLGYNEQFF. The whole variable domain, remainder taken from reference TRBV2 and TRBJ2-1, is EPEVTQTPSHQVTQMGQEVILRCVPISNHLYFYWYRQILGQKVEFLVSFYNNEISEKSEIFDDQFSVERPDGSNFTLKIRSTKLEDSAMYFCASESGFRPLGYNEQFFGPGTRLTVL.

The chain couples TRBV4-1 to TRBJ1-2, with D uncertain. Trimming left V 4 bases short and J 2 bases short, with 8 bases between. CDR3 length equals 13 residues. Germline V lookup: CDR1 MGHRA, CDR2 YSYEKL. The CDR3 DNA reads as TGCGCCAGCAGCCTTGACGGGAACTATGGCTACACCTTC. Its translation: CASSLDGNYGYTF.

V is TRBV6-1 and J is TRBJ1-2; 9 nucleotides align to TRBD1. Germline V gene lookup returns CDR1 MNHNS and CDR2 SASEGT. The V gene end was trimmed by 5 bases and the J gene end by 3 bases; junction bases not matched to a gene: 7. This CDR3 is built from 15 residues. CDR3 protein: CASSTHRGQDYGYTF. The CDR3 nucleotides read TGTGCCAGCAGTACCCACAGGGGGCAAGACTATGGCTACACCTTC.

The chain has TRBV5-1 and TRBJ2-5; a possible D gene is TRBD1 (6 bases). The CDR3 runs to 14 residues. Germline assignment: CDR1 SGHRS and CDR2 YFSETQ. V gave up 3 bases and J gave up 5 bases, with 14 bases separating them. The DNA for the CDR3 is TGCGCCAGCAGCTCCCCAGGGGTTCGGGAGACCCAGTACTTC. Amino acids: CASSSPGVRETQYF.

This clone has only a few counts. This chain joins TRBV7-3 and TRBJ1-1; TRBD1 aligns across 9 bases. The V gene's germline CDR1 is SGHTA and CDR2 FQGTGA. V gave up 5 bases and J gave up 6 bases; unmatched junction bases: 10. The CDR3 covers 15 residues. CDR3: CASSPPGQGLAEAFF. CDR3 nucleotide sequence: TGTGCCAGCAGCCCACCGGGACAGGGTTTGGCTGAAGCTTTCTTT.

CDR3: CASRTGQGNTEAFF. The CDR3 nucleotides read TGTGCCAGCAGGACGGGACAGGGGAACACTGAAGCTTTCTTT. The chain links TRBV6-5 to TRBJ1-1; 9 nucleotides line up with TRBD1. V was clipped by 6 bases and J by 1 base; unmatched bases: 3. The V gene's germline CDR1 is MNHEY and CDR2 SVGAGI. The CDR3 extends over 14 amino acids.

There are a few counts of this clone. The chain joins TRBV19 to TRBJ1-1, with a possible D match to TRBD1 (6 bases). V gave up 4 bases and J gave up 0 bases, with 18 bases separating them. The length of the CDR3 is 17 residues. CDR1 and CDR2 (germline): LNHDA, SQIVND (reference sequence). CDR3 in DNA: TGTGCCAGTAGTACTCTGAAGGACAGCTATTTGAACACTGAAGCTTTCTTT. Translation: CASSTLKDSYLNTEAFF.

V usage is TRBV6-5 and J usage is TRBJ2-2, with a weak D call TRBD2 (6 bases). Germline V CDR1 and CDR2: MNHEY, SVGAGI. V was trimmed by 6 bases and J by 8 bases, leaving 16 bases between them. The CDR3 is 14 residues long. The CDR3 loop reads CASRTTTSAGELFF. Here the CDR3 DNA reads TGTGCCAGCAGAACAACGACTAGTGCGGGGGAGCTGTTTTTT.

V gene TRBV29-1 combines with J gene TRBJ1-4; no clear D gene. The germline V gene has CDR1 SQVTM and CDR2 ANQGSEA. This CDR3 comprises 13 residues. CDR3 nucleotides: TGCAGTTATAGTACAGTTGGCGATGAAAAACTGTTTTTT. It encodes CSYSTVGDEKLFF.

The chain is built from TRBV2 and TRBJ1-2; weak D call: TRBD1 (6 bases). CDR3 length equals 11 residues. Germline lookup yields CDR1 SNHLY and CDR2 FYNNEI. The V gene lost 5 bases and the J gene lost 5 bases, with 6 bases spanning the gap. For the CDR3, the DNA is TGTGCCAGCAGTACAGGGTATGGCTACACCTTC. Translation: CASSTGYGYTF.